A selection of T cell receptor beta chains follows, all from one sample in a study of T cells in localized non-small cell lung cancer. Measured with immunoSEQ multiplex PCR; TCRdb has only the in-frame clones, and not every one. The sample includes some 53,000 clones, more than 80% of them seen just once. The source material was peripheral blood, sampled before any cancer treatment. Source of these receptors: a male donor aged 60 or over with stage III squamous cell lung carcinoma. Each CDR3 is given with its conserved first and last residue. Fields, in order: V gene, clone size, J gene, D gene, CDR3 protein, CDR3 DNA. A D gene is named only where the DNA matches it firmly. Size values are once, few and many counts, or a class for expanded clones, and some rows have none.

v_call: TRBV7-9
clone_size: NA
j_call: TRBJ1-5
d_call: TRBD1
cdr3_aa: CASSPGQGAGESNQPQHF
cdr3_nt: TGTGCCAGCAGCCCCGGACAGGGGGCAGGGGAAAGCAATCAGCCCCAGCATTTT

v_call: TRBV7-2
clone_size: NA
j_call: TRBJ2-5
d_call: NA
cdr3_aa: CASSLPSQTQYF
cdr3_nt: TGTGCCAGCAGCTTACCCTCCCAGACCCAGTACTTC

v_call: TRBV7-2
clone_size: NA
j_call: TRBJ1-1
d_call: NA
cdr3_aa: CASSPLPGTEAFF
cdr3_nt: TGTGCCAGCAGTCCCCTTCCGGGCACTGAAGCTTTCTTT

v_call: TRBV19
clone_size: once
j_call: TRBJ1-2
d_call: TRBD1
cdr3_aa: CASSTLIGDRVRYGYTF
cdr3_nt: TGTGCCAGTAGTACCCTTATTGGAGACAGGGTTCGCTATGGCTACACCTTC

v_call: TRBV18
clone_size: NA
j_call: TRBJ2-7
d_call: TRBD1
cdr3_aa: CASSPRHTSRTGSYEQYF
cdr3_nt: TGTGCCAGCTCACCACGCCATACTTCTCGGACAGGGTCGTACGAGCAGTACTTC

v_call: TRBV4-2
clone_size: NA
j_call: TRBJ2-7
d_call: TRBD2
cdr3_aa: CASSPRGGEYEQYF
cdr3_nt: TGTGCCAGCAGCCCCCGGGGGGGAGAATACGAGCAGTACTTC

v_call: TRBV10-3
clone_size: NA
j_call: TRBJ2-7
d_call: NA
cdr3_aa: CAISAGPGQGEDEQYF
cdr3_nt: TGTGCCATCAGTGCGGGCCCAGGGCAGGGTGAGGACGAGCAGTACTTC

v_call: TRBV5-6
clone_size: NA
j_call: TRBJ1-6
d_call: NA
cdr3_aa: CASSMSGGYNSPLHF
cdr3_nt: TGTGCCAGCAGTATGTCGGGGGGTTACAATTCACCCCTCCACTTT

v_call: TRBV6-5
clone_size: once
j_call: TRBJ1-1
d_call: TRBD1
cdr3_aa: CASSSPTGAITEAFF
cdr3_nt: TGTGCCAGCAGTTCCCCCACAGGGGCGATCACTGAAGCTTTCTTT

v_call: TRBV7-3
clone_size: NA
j_call: TRBJ1-1
d_call: TRBD1
cdr3_aa: CASSSNQGATEAFF
cdr3_nt: TGTGCCAGCAGCTCTAACCAGGGGGCCACTGAAGCTTTCTTT

v_call: TRBV13
clone_size: medium-sized
j_call: TRBJ1-4
d_call: NA
cdr3_aa: CASSRRPRGEKLFF
cdr3_nt: TGTGCCAGCAGCCGCAGGCCACGGGGTGAAAAACTGTTTTTT

v_call: TRBV30
clone_size: NA
j_call: TRBJ1-1
d_call: TRBD1
cdr3_aa: CAWSATGVTEAFF
cdr3_nt: TGTGCCTGGAGTGCGACAGGGGTTACTGAAGCTTTCTTT